Described below is a single T cell receptor beta chain sequence and its context. Its antigen is as yet unknown. These data come from a study of T cell responses to AZD1222 COVID-19 vaccine. Study-level results: Dominant at 160-218 and 743-854, vaccine-associated CD4 TCRs also spanned spike. Nearly half of unique spike-specific TCRs reportedly avoided B.1.351 and B.1.1.7 mutated regions. Baseline serology detected seropositivity in only a handful of AZD1222 recipients.

This CDR3 region has 16 residues. Germline CDR1 SGDLS, CDR2 YYNGEE. Trimming took off 2 bases at V and 3 bases at J, with 14 bases between the two ends. Sequencing used immunoSEQ multiplex PCR; TCRdb keeps in-frame clones, though not all of them. This sample has about 170,000 clones, with roughly nine tenths found just once. Sequenced here: peripheral blood, sampled on day 0 of AZD1222 vaccination. V gene TRBV9 combines with J gene TRBJ2-2, with D perhaps TRBD1 or TRBD2 (5 bases each). The receptor was isolated from an adult in good health. The CDR3 DNA reads as TGTGCCAGCAGCGTGGGGACCCCGGGATACACCGGGGAGCTGTTTTTT. It encodes CASSVGTPGYTGELFF. Full variable domain (missing parts from reference TRBV9 and TRBJ2-2): DSGVTQTPKHLITATGQRVTLRCSPRSGDLSVYWYQQSLDQGLQFLIQYYNGEERAKGNILERFSAQQFPDLHSELNLSSLELGDSALYFCASSVGTPGYTGELFFGEGSRLTVL.